This T cell receptor beta chain comes out of a study of cytomegalovirus exposure and HLA in healthy donors. The germline CDR1 and CDR2 sequences are MNHEY and SMNVEV (reference sequence). With 2 bases clipped from V and 4 bases from J, the junction kept 4 bases outside the gene matches. The CDR3 has 15 amino acids. The PCR employed 60 Vbeta primers together with 13 Jbeta primers. Assay used: immunoSEQ multiplex PCR; TCRdb lists only in-frame clones, some missing. The table lists about 200,000 clones, 65% to 80% of them singletons. The sequencing sample was made of PBMCs. J is TRBJ2-5 and V is TRBV27, with TRBD1 identical over 10 bases. The clonotype originates from a man in his forties or fifties in good health and CMV-seronegative. CDR3 in amino acids: CASSLGGQGRETQYF. The DNA for the CDR3 is TGTGCCAGCAGTTTAGGGGGACAGGGGAGAGAGACCCAGTACTTC.